The entry below gives a single T cell receptor (beta chain) sequence along with its context. The data derive from a study of blood T cell repertoires in COVID-19. About the research overall: Samples representing acute and convalescent COVID-19 were sourced from the United States, Italy and Spain. From T cells, B-cell-depleted T cells, or PBMCs came the material, which was cDNA or gDNA.

Study processing details: Estimated nucleated cell counts came from reference gene primer amplification. Profiled with immunoSEQ multiplex PCR; TCRdb holds only in-frame clones, not every one. Clone size and V and J calls were adopted from that table, with D and trimming inferred from the DNA. The sample holds 150,000 to 200,000 clones, about 80% seen once. In germline, CDR1 is SGHAT, CDR2 FQNNGV. Trimming left V 4 bases short and J 0 bases short, with 7 bases between. This CDR3 contains 15 residues. The sample taken for sequencing was peripheral blood. The chain uses TRBV11-2 and TRBJ1-6, with no clear D. The sequence was collected from a man between 60 and 75 years old with acute or convalescent COVID-19. The CDR3 DNA is TGTGCCAGCAGCTCCGAGGGCTCCTATAATTCACCCCTCCACTTT. Translating gives CASSSEGSYNSPLHF.